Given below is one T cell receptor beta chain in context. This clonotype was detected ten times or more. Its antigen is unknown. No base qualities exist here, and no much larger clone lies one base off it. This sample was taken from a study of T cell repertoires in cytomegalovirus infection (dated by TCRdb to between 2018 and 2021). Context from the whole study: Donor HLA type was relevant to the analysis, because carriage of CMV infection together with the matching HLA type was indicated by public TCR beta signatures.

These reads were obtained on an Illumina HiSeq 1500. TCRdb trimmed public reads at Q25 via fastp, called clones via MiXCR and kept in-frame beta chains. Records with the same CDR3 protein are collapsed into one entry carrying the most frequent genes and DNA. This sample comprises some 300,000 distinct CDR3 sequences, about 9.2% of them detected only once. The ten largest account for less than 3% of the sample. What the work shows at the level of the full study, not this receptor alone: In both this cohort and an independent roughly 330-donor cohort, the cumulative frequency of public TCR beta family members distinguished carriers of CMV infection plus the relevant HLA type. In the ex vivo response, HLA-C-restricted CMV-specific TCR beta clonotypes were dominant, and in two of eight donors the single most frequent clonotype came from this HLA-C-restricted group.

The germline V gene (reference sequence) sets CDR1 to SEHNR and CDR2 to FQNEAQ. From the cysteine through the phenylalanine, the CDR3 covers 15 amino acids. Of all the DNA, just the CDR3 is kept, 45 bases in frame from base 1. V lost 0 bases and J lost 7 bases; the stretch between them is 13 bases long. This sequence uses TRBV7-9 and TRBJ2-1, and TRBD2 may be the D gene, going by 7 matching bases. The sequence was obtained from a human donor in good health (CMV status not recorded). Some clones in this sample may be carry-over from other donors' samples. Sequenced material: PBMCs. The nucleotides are TGTGCCAGCAGCTTAGCGGGGGGGCCGGAGAATGAGCAGTTCTTC. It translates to CASSLAGGPENEQFF.